The sequence of this T cell receptor (beta chain) was determined in a study of blood T cell repertoires in COVID-19. Study-level information: Italy, Spain and the United States were the sources of the convalescent and acute COVID-19 samples. PBMCs, B-cell-depleted T cells, or T cells were the source of the cDNA or gDNA that made up the material.

Per the original methods: Nucleated cell number was recorded as an estimate derived from reference gene primer amplification. The assay was immunoSEQ multiplex PCR, and TCRdb's table has in-frame clones only and misses some. V, J and clone size derive from that table, while D and trimming were established from the DNA sequence. The data show 200,000 to 300,000 clones, with approximately 90% seen just once and around 3.5% held by the top ten. J gave up 6 bases and V 1 base, and 11 bases lay outside the gene matches. The V gene's germline CDR1 is SEHNR and CDR2 FQNEAQ (reference sequence). This CDR3 has 16 residues.

The genes are TRBV7-9 and TRBJ1-2; the match to TRBD1 covers 7 bases. Sample: peripheral blood. The sequence was collected from a woman in her 40s with acute or convalescent COVID-19. The CDR3 coding sequence is TGTGCCAGCAGCTTAGGAGGGGGACAGAGGTTGCATGGCTACACCTTC. Translation: CASSLGGGQRLHGYTF.